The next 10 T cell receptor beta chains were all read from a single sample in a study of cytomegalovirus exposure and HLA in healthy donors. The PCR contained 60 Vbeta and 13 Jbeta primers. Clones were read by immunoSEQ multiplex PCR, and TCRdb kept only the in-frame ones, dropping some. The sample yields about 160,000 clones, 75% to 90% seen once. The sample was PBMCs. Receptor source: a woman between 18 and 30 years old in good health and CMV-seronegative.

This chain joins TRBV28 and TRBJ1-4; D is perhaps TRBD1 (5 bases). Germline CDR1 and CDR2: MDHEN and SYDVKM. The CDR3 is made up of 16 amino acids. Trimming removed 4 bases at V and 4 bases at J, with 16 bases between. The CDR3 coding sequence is TGTGCCAGCAGTTCCATACAGGCGCTTGATAATGAAAAACTGTTTTTT. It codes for CASSSIQALDNEKLFF.

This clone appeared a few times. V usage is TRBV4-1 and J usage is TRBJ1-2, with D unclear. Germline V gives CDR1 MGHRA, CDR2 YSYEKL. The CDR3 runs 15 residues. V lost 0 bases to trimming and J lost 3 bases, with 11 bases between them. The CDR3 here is CASSQDPAVYYGYTF. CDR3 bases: TGCGCCAGCAGCCAAGATCCCGCAGTCTACTATGGCTACACCTTC.

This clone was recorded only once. This CDR3 reads CASTRDRDSGYGYTF. As DNA, the CDR3 is TGTGCCAGTACCCGGGACCGGGACAGCGGCTATGGCTACACCTTC. The rearrangement links TRBV19 to TRBJ1-2, with TRBD1 matching over 7 bases. There are 15 residues in the CDR3. Germline CDR1 is LNHDA and CDR2 is SQIVND (reference sequence). V dropped 7 bases and J dropped 4; count of bases not matched to a gene: 12.

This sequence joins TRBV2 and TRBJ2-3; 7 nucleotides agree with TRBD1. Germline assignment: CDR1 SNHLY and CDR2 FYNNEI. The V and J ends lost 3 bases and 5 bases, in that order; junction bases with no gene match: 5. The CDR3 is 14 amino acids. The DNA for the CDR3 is TGTGCCAGCAGTGAGGGGACAGAAATAGATACGCAGTATTTT. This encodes CASSEGTEIDTQYF.

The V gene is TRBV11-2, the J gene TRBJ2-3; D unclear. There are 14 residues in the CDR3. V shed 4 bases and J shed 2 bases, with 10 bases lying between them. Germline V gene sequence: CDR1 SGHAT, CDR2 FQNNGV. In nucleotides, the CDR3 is TGTGCCAGCAGCTCCGCATACTACACAGATACGCAGTATTTT. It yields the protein CASSSAYYTDTQYF.

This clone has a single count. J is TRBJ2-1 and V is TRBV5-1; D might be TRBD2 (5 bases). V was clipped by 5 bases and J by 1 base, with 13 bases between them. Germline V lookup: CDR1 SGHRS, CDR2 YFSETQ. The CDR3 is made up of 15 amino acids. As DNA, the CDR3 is TGCGCCAGCAGTACAACTAGGAGTTCCTACAATGAGCAGTTCTTC. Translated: CASSTTRSSYNEQFF.

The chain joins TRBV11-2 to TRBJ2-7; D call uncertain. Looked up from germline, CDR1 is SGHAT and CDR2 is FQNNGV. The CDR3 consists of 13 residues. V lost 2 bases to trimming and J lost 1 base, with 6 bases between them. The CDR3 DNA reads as TGTGCCAGCAGCTTACAGGTATCCTACGAGCAGTACTTC. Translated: CASSLQVSYEQYF. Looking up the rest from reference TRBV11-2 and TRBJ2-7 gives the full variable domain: EAGVAQSPRYKIIEKRQSVAFWCNPISGHATLYWYQQILGQGPKLLIQFQNNGVVDDSQLPKDRFSAERLKGVDSTLKIQPAKLEDSAVYLCASSLQVSYEQYFGPGTRLTVT.

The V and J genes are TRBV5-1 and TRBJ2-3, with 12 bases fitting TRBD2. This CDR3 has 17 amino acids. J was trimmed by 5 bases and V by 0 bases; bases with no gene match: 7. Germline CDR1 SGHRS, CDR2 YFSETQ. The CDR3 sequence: CASSLERTSGKLDTQYF. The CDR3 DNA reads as TGCGCCAGCAGCTTGGAGCGGACTAGCGGGAAGCTAGATACGCAGTATTTT.

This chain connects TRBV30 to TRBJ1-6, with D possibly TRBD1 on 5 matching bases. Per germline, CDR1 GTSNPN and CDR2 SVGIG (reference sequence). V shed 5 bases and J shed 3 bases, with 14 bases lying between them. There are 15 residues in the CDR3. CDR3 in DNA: TGTGCCTGGGCAAGAAGGGGTCACTATAATTCACCCCTCCACTTT. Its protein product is CAWARRGHYNSPLHF.

The CDR3 DNA sequence: TGTGCCAGCAGAGTGAGCAGGGCCTCCTACGAGCAGTACTTC. Protein sequence: CASRVSRASYEQYF. The rearrangement links TRBV28 to TRBJ2-7; a weak D match, TRBD1 (5 bases). V lost 6 bases and J 0 bases, leaving 12 bases between the germline ends. Germline V CDR1 and CDR2: MDHEN, SYDVKM. This CDR3 is 14 amino acids long.